One and the same sample provided the 30 T cell receptor beta chains below, sequenced in a study of identical twins. TCRdb called the 5' RACE reads again in MiXCR, with one record for every CDR3 protein. This sample has hundreds of thousands of distinct CDR3 sequences, with less than 25% found just once. These same records also appear under a second study, on T cells expressing NK-cell markers.

The specimen was PBMCs. These receptors were collected from a woman aged 18-30 years in good health.

This clonotype was seen a handful of times. This chain connects TRBV19 to TRBJ2-2; tentative D call: TRBD2 (5 bases). The CDR3 consists of 16 residues. CDR1 and CDR2 from the germline V gene are LNHDA and SQIVND (reference sequence). The ends were cut back, 7 bases at V and 1 base at J, with 16 bases in the middle. This chain's CDR3 is CASTLNPGVNTGELFF. The CDR3 nucleotides read TGTGCCAGTACTCTGAATCCCGGGGTGAACACCGGGGAGCTGTTTTTT.

The chain joins TRBV7-9 to TRBJ1-4, with D perhaps TRBD1 (5 bases). The germline gives CDR1 SEHNR, CDR2 FQNEAQ (reference sequence). The CDR3 loop spans 12 amino acids. V lost 5 bases, J lost 8 bases, and 9 bases lay in between. The CDR3 coding sequence is TGTGCCAGCAGCCCGGGACCCGAAAAACTGTTTTTT. Protein sequence: CASSPGPEKLFF.

This clonotype has more than one count but fewer than ten. V gene TRBV15 combines with J gene TRBJ2-1; 7 nucleotides match TRBD2. Germline V gene data show CDR1 as LNHNV and CDR2 as YYDKDF (reference sequence). V shed 1 base and J 0 bases; nucleotides not matched to a gene: 3. The CDR3 totals 16 residues. The CDR3 spells CATSRGGGSSYNEQFF. CDR3 DNA: TGTGCCACCAGCAGAGGGGGCGGGAGCTCCTACAATGAGCAGTTCTTC.

The chain joins TRBV20-1 to TRBJ2-5; 7 bases map to TRBD2. The CDR3 runs to 15 residues. V was pared by 3 bases and J by 7 bases, with 14 bases of the junction left unmatched. Germline V gene data show CDR1 as DFQATT and CDR2 as SNEGSKA (reference sequence). The CDR3 is CSARPRASGLGTQYF. The CDR3 nucleotides are TGCAGTGCTAGGCCACGGGCTAGCGGTTTGGGGACCCAGTACTTC.

The sample holds many counts of this clonotype. This chain joins TRBV12-5 and TRBJ2-7, with TRBD2 matching over 10 bases. The CDR3 is 15 residues long. V shed 6 bases and J 0 bases; nucleotides not matched to a gene: 5. CDR1 and CDR2 from the germline V gene are LGHNT and FRNRAP. The DNA for the CDR3 is TGTGCTAGTGGCGACGCTAGCGGGGGCTCCTACGAGCAGTACTTC. This translates into CASGDASGGSYEQYF. The entire variable domain, with the rest obtained from reference TRBV12-5 and TRBJ2-7, is as follows: DARVTQTPRHKVTEMGQEVTMRCQPILGHNTVFWYRQTMMQGLELLAYFRNRAPLDDSGMPKDRFSAEMPDATLATLKIQPSEPRDSAVYFCASGDASGGSYEQYFGPGTRLTVT.

This clonotype was observed a handful of times. The chain uses TRBV20-1 and TRBJ2-7; the match to TRBD2 covers 10 bases. CDR1 is DFQATT and CDR2 is SNEGSKA in the germline V gene (reference sequence). The CDR3 has 12 residues. V gave up 6 bases and J gave up 3 bases; unmatched junction bases: 2. For the CDR3, the DNA is TGCAGTGCGGCTAGCGGGAGCTACGAGCAGTACTTC. Its protein product is CSAASGSYEQYF.

The J gene is TRBJ2-7, the V gene TRBV27; possibly TRBD2 for D (7 bases). Per germline, CDR1 MNHEY and CDR2 SMNVEV (reference sequence). The CDR3 extends over 18 amino acids. Trimming left V 0 bases short and J 3 bases short, with 21 bases between. CDR3 sequence (DNA): TGTGCCAGCAGTTTATCGATCCCCGCAGGGAGGGGGGTCTACGAGCAGTACTTC. This codes for CASSLSIPAGRGVYEQYF.

This clonotype occurred many times. This rearrangement joins TRBV29-1 to TRBJ1-2; D might be TRBD1 (5 bases). V was shortened by 7 bases and J by 3 bases, with 12 bases between the two germline ends. Germline V CDR1 and CDR2: SQVTM, ANQGSEA. CDR3 length equals 12 residues. In DNA form, the CDR3 reads TGCAGCGCTCGGGACCTGGACTATGGCTACACCTTC. It encodes CSARDLDYGYTF.

The J gene is TRBJ2-3, the V gene TRBV6-1, with TRBD1 identical over 7 bases. Germline CDR1 reads MNHNS; CDR2 reads SASEGT. V was pared by 5 bases and J by 3 bases, with 11 bases of the junction left unmatched. This CDR3 is 16 amino acids long. This CDR3 reads CASSQGVSRSTDTQYF. In DNA form, the CDR3 reads TGTGCCAGCAGTCAGGGGGTTTCTAGATCGACAGATACGCAGTATTTT.

This chain uses TRBV9 with TRBJ2-3, with TRBD2 identical over 7 bases. V trimming: 4 bases; J trimming: 9 bases; junction bases outside the gene matches: 11. Germline loops: CDR1 SGDLS, CDR2 YYNGEE. The CDR3 consists of 14 residues. CDR3 amino acids: CASSTAGDGRTQYF. CDR3 sequence (DNA): TGTGCCAGCAGCACCGCCGGGGACGGGAGGACGCAGTATTTT.

The genes are TRBV7-8 and TRBJ2-1, with D possibly matching TRBD1 (6 bases). From germline, CDR1 is SGHVS and CDR2 FQNEAQ. This CDR3 spans 14 amino acids. Trimming took 1 base from V and 4 from J, leaving 8 bases between them. This CDR3 is CASSLVGQYNEQFF. CDR3 nucleotides: TGTGCCAGCAGCTTAGTAGGACAGTACAATGAGCAGTTCTTC. Full variable domain (missing parts from reference TRBV7-8 and TRBJ2-1): GAGVSQSPRYKVAKRGQDVALRCDPISGHVSLFWYQQALGQGPEFLTYFQNEAQLDKSGLPSDRFFAERPEGSVSTLKIQRTQQEDSAVYLCASSLVGQYNEQFFGPGTRLTVL.

The V gene is TRBV4-1, the J gene TRBJ2-7, with D unclear. There are 15 residues in the CDR3. Trimming removed 2 bases from V and 2 bases from J, with 13 bases in between. Germline loops: CDR1 MGHRA, CDR2 YSYEKL. The CDR3 protein is CASSQPTDKAYEQYF. The CDR3 DNA sequence: TGCGCCAGCAGCCAACCGACGGATAAGGCCTACGAGCAGTACTTC.

The J gene is TRBJ2-5, the V gene TRBV12-3 or TRBV12-4, with TRBD1 identical over 7 bases. The CDR3 covers 13 residues. V lost 6 bases to trimming and J lost 5 bases; unmatched junction nucleotides: 6. CDR3 sequence reads: CASRPTGMETQYF. CDR3 nucleotides: TGTGCCAGCAGACCGACAGGGATGGAGACCCAGTACTTC.

The chain has TRBV10-3 and TRBJ1-2, with D possibly being TRBD1 (6 bases). Deletions cut 3 bases from V and 4 bases from J, with 6 bases between. Germline V gene data show CDR1 as ENHRY and CDR2 as SYGVKD. The CDR3 extends over 12 amino acids. The CDR3 DNA sequence: TGTGCCATCAGTGAAGGGGGCTATGGCTACACCTTC. Amino acid sequence: CAISEGGYGYTF.

This clonotype occurred a few times. The chain recombines TRBV7-9 with TRBJ2-2; D may be TRBD2 (5 bases). The germline V and J ends were trimmed by 10 bases and 6 bases, with 9 bases remaining between them. CDR1 SEHNR and CDR2 FQNEAQ come from the germline V gene (reference sequence). CDR3 size: 11 residues. CDR3 bases: TGTGCCAATCAGGAGGCCGGGGAGCTGTTTTTT. It translates to CANQEAGELFF.

This clonotype was counted between two and nine times. The chain is built from TRBV20-1 and TRBJ1-1, with D perhaps matching TRBD1 (5 bases). CDR1 and CDR2 (germline): DFQATT, SNEGSKA (reference sequence). Trimming cost V 0 bases and J 1 base, with 15 bases left between them. The CDR3 has 16 residues. The CDR3 loop reads CSARDPRASGNTEAFF. Written as DNA, the CDR3 is TGCAGTGCTAGAGATCCCAGGGCAAGCGGGAACACTGAAGCTTTCTTT.

At least ten counts were recorded for this clonotype. This sequence joins TRBV5-1 and TRBJ2-7; 7 bases are a match to TRBD1. The CDR3 is made up of 14 amino acids. V lost 7 bases, J lost 2 bases, and 9 bases stayed unmatched. CDR1 and CDR2 from the germline V gene are SGHRS and YFSETQ. As DNA, the CDR3 is TGCGCCAGCGGGGAAAAGGACAGGACCTACGAGCAGTACTTC. As protein: CASGEKDRTYEQYF.

The gene calls are TRBV6-1 and TRBJ1-5; D is uncertain. CDR1 and CDR2 from the germline V gene are MNHNS and SASEGT. Trimming cost V 6 bases and J 4 bases, with 16 bases left between them. This CDR3 region has 15 residues. CDR3 loop: CASRELGLGNQPQHF. CDR3 bases: TGTGCCAGCAGGGAGCTGGGCTTGGGAAATCAGCCCCAGCATTTT.

This clonotype occurred a few times. The chain combines TRBV27 with TRBJ2-1; 10 positions agree with TRBD2. The CDR3 has 13 amino acids. V shed 7 bases, J shed 7 bases, and the junction held 4 bases outside the gene matches. Germline V gene data show CDR1 as MNHEY and CDR2 as SMNVEV (reference sequence). CDR3 protein: CASKLAGSNEQFF. The CDR3 nucleotides are TGTGCCAGCAAACTAGCGGGGTCGAATGAGCAGTTCTTC.

In regard to this clonotype: Since no conserved phenylalanine or tryptophan closes the CDR3, a read error is the likely cause. No DNA is shown, since the ends of the CDR3 on it are uncertain; the CDR3 is the one TCRdb lists. This sequence joins TRBV7-3 and TRBJ2-5; TRBD2 is the table's D call and was not checked against the DNA. Both ends counted, the CDR3 spans 9 residues. Germline values: CDR1 SGHTA, CDR2 FQGTGA. The CDR3 protein is CATRRLARL.

The chain recombines TRBV7-6 with TRBJ2-6, with no clear D. Germline V gene data show CDR1 as SGHVS and CDR2 as FNYEAQ. The CDR3 covers 17 residues. Between the trimmed V and J ends, which lost 3 bases and 0 bases, there was a span of 12 bases. CDR3: CASSLLNPSSGANVLTF. DNA for the CDR3: TGTGCCAGCAGCTTGCTAAATCCTTCCTCTGGGGCCAACGTCCTGACTTTC.

V is TRBV4-1 and J is TRBJ1-6; D possibly corresponds to TRBD1 (5 bases). This CDR3 contains 18 residues. Between the trimmed V and J ends, which lost 2 bases and 4 bases, there was a span of 18 bases. Looked up from germline, CDR1 is MGHRA and CDR2 is YSYEKL. The CDR3 is CASSQLIVGTEYNSPLHF. CDR3 DNA sequence: TGCGCCAGCAGCCAACTAATCGTCGGGACTGAATATAATTCACCCCTCCACTTT.

Ten or more counts support this clonotype. The rearrangement links TRBV7-9 to TRBJ2-1, with D perhaps TRBD1 or TRBD2 (5 bases each). Trimming took 5 bases from V and 10 from J, leaving 15 bases between them. CDR3 length equals 13 residues. The germline CDR1 and CDR2 sequences are SEHNR and FQNEAQ (reference sequence). This chain's CDR3 is CASSPGTSAEQFF. DNA of the CDR3: TGTGCCAGCAGCCCCGGGACCTCGGCGGAGCAGTTCTTC.

This clonotype was counted once. The chain employs TRBV7-2 and TRBJ2-1; the match to TRBD2 covers 14 bases. Germline CDR1 SGHTA, CDR2 FQGNSA. The V and J ends lost 3 bases and 12 bases, in that order; junction bases with no gene match: 1. CDR3 length equals 13 residues. CDR3 coding DNA: TGTGCCAGCAGCTTTGGACTAGCGGGAGGGCAGTTCTTC. This sequence encodes CASSFGLAGGQFF. The full variable domain, completed using reference TRBV7-2 and TRBJ2-1, is GAGVSQSPSNKVTEKGKDVELRCDPISGHTALYWYRQSLGQGLEFLIYFQGNSAPDKSGLPSDRFSAERTGGSVSTLTIQRTQQEDSAVYLCASSFGLAGGQFFGPGTRLTVL.

This clonotype came up a few times. The chain recombines TRBV28 with TRBJ2-5; TRBD2 agrees at 10 bases. V was clipped by 3 bases and J by 6 bases; unmatched bases: 7. Germline CDR1 reads MDHEN; CDR2 reads SYDVKM. The CDR3 is 15 amino acids. The DNA for the CDR3 is TGTGCCAGCAGTTTCCCCGCTAGCGGGGGCAAGACCCAGTACTTC. Its protein product is CASSFPASGGKTQYF.

This chain links TRBV6-1 with TRBJ2-6; D is perhaps TRBD1 (5 bases). Trimming pared 9 bases from V and 4 bases from J, leaving 10 bases between. The germline CDR1 and CDR2 sequences are MNHNS and SASEGT. This CDR3 contains 13 residues. The CDR3 DNA reads TGTGCCAGTCAGGGTGCCGGGGCCAACGTCCTGACTTTC. Amino acids: CASQGAGANVLTF.

The sample holds many counts of this clonotype. The chain carries TRBV6-5 and TRBJ1-2, with D possibly TRBD1 on 5 matching bases. CDR3 length: 14 residues. Germline CDR1 is MNHEY and CDR2 is SVGAGI. Between the trimmed V and J ends, which lost 0 bases and 5 bases, there was a span of 10 bases. CDR3 region: CASSYSSRGYGYTF. The DNA for the CDR3 is TGTGCCAGCAGTTACTCGTCTAGGGGATATGGCTACACCTTC.

This clonotype was recorded many times. CDR3 bases: TGCAGTGCTCCAGACAGGAACACTGAAGCTTTCTTT. Translated, it gives CSAPDRNTEAFF. The chain couples TRBV20-1 to TRBJ1-1, with a possible D match to TRBD1 (5 bases). This CDR3 spans 12 amino acids. The germline V gene has CDR1 DFQATT and CDR2 SNEGSKA (reference sequence). Trimming cost V 5 bases and J 1 base, with 8 bases left between them.

The chain recombines TRBV12-3 or TRBV12-4 with TRBJ2-1; 10 positions agree with TRBD2. The V and J ends lost 3 bases and 9 bases, in that order; junction bases with no gene match: 8. This CDR3 contains 15 residues. DNA of the CDR3: TGTGCCAGCAGTTTTTCCAGCGGGGGGGCCGGTGAGCAGTTCTTC. Translated: CASSFSSGGAGEQFF.

This clonotype showed up just a few times. The chain recombines TRBV7-3 with TRBJ2-1; D perhaps matches TRBD2 (7 bases). CDR1 SGHTA and CDR2 FQGTGA come from the germline V gene. CDR3 length equals 14 residues. V dropped 0 bases and J dropped 5 bases, with 8 bases sitting between them. The chain's CDR3 is CASSLTGGHNEQFF. The CDR3 DNA sequence: TGTGCCAGCAGCTTAACGGGGGGGCACAATGAGCAGTTCTTC.